This is a list of T cell receptor beta chains from one sample in a study of a mutant IDH1 vaccine in newly diagnosed glioma. These receptors are not linked to any known antigen. Profiling relied on immunoSEQ multiplex PCR, and the TCRdb table lists in-frame clones only, not all of them. The sample yields around 44,000 clones, around 85% seen once. The sample here was PBMCs, taken from a glioma patient whose treatment included an IDH1 peptide vaccine. The receptors come from a middle-aged man with glioma. CDR3s include the opening cysteine and the closing phenylalanine or tryptophan. D genes are given only for firm matches. Clone sizes are given selectively: once, few, many, or a class where the clone is expanded.

v_gene	j_gene	abundance	d_gene	CDR3aa	CDR3nt
TRBV4-1	TRBJ1-3	.	.	CASSQEQNPGNTIYF	TGCGCCAGCAGCCAAGAACAGAATCCTGGAAACACCATATATTTT
TRBV29-1	TRBJ1-1	large	.	CSVVHSLNTEAFF	TGCAGCGTTGTGCACAGCTTGAACACTGAAGCTTTCTTT
TRBV2	TRBJ2-6	.	.	CASSESGANVLTF	TGTGCCAGCAGTGAATCTGGGGCCAACGTCCTGACTTTC
TRBV6-5	TRBJ1-1	once	.	CASSYSHGGNTEAFF	TGTGCCAGCAGTTACTCTCATGGCGGGAACACTGAAGCTTTCTTT
TRBV6-5	TRBJ2-7	.	TRBD1	CASSPRDRVYEQYF	TGTGCCAGCAGTCCGCGGGACAGGGTCTACGAGCAGTACTTC
TRBV6-6	TRBJ1-5	few	.	CASSYSSNQPQHF	TGTGCCAGCAGTTACTCTAGCAATCAGCCCCAGCATTTT
TRBV19	TRBJ1-5	.	.	CASTRGGGSNQPQHF	TGTGCCAGTACCCGAGGTGGGGGTAGCAATCAGCCCCAGCATTTT
TRBV5-5	TRBJ1-1	.	.	CASSDPGNPVGEAFF	TGTGCCAGCAGCGACCCGGGAAACCCTGTCGGTGAAGCTTTCTTT
TRBV2	TRBJ2-5	.	TRBD2	CASSEGLAGGETQYF	TGTGCCAGCAGTGAAGGGCTAGCGGGGGGAGAGACCCAGTACTTC
TRBV6-1	TRBJ2-7	.	TRBD1	CASSNIGQGYEQYF	TGTGCCAGCAGTAACATAGGACAGGGCTACGAGCAGTACTTC
TRBV7-9	TRBJ1-2	.	.	CASSSLGPRGPGGYTF	TGTGCCAGCAGCTCCCTAGGACCGAGGGGTCCTGGTGGCTACACCTTC
TRBV9	TRBJ2-7	.	TRBD1	CASSPSQGVGYEQYF	TGTGCCAGCAGCCCAAGTCAGGGGGTGGGCTACGAGCAGTACTTC
TRBV27	TRBJ2-1	.	TRBD2	CASRAPGRGGLNEQFF	TGTGCCAGCAGAGCCCCCGGGCGGGGGGGCCTTAATGAGCAGTTCTTC
TRBV5-6	TRBJ1-1	.	TRBD1	CASSLGQGLTEAFF	TGTGCCAGCAGCTTGGGACAGGGGCTAACTGAAGCTTTCTTT
TRBV5-4	TRBJ2-6	few	.	CASSSLQGAGANVLTF	TGTGCCAGCAGTTCCCTGCAGGGTGCTGGGGCCAACGTCCTGACTTTC
TRBV19	TRBJ1-5	.	.	CASSIDPYSNQPQHF	TGTGCCAGTAGTATCGACCCATATAGCAATCAGCCCCAGCATTTT
TRBV6-5	TRBJ1-4	.	.	CATTGGAREKLFF	TGTGCCACCACGGGGGGGGCGCGGGAAAAACTGTTTTTT
TRBV5-4	TRBJ2-6	.	TRBD1	CASTRGTGSSGANVLTF	TGTGCCAGCACCCGCGGGACAGGATCCTCTGGGGCCAACGTCCTGACTTTC
TRBV6-5	TRBJ1-2	.	.	CASSETGLGGYTF	TGTGCCAGCAGTGAAACAGGGCTGGGAGGCTACACCTTC
TRBV6-5	TRBJ2-3	.	.	CASSYSYRVTDTQYF	TGTGCCAGCAGTTACTCGTATAGGGTCACAGATACGCAGTATTTT
TRBV19	TRBJ1-2	.	.	CASSIGRANYGYTF	TGTGCCAGTAGTATCGGGCGGGCTAACTATGGCTACACCTTC
TRBV6-5	TRBJ2-7	.	TRBD2	CASSALAGGLYEQYF	TGTGCCAGCAGTGCTCTAGCGGGGGGCCTCTACGAGCAGTACTTC
TRBV6-5	TRBJ1-3	.	.	CASKVESGGNTIYF	TGTGCCAGCAAGGTGGAGTCTGGCGGAAACACCATATATTTT
TRBV10-1	TRBJ1-1	.	.	CASKKGWDTEAFF	TGCGCCAGCAAGAAGGGGTGGGACACTGAAGCTTTCTTT
TRBV6-1	TRBJ2-5	few	TRBD1	CASSELMGQGAETQYF	TGTGCCAGCAGTGAACTGATGGGACAGGGGGCGGAGACCCAGTACTTC
TRBV4-2	TRBJ1-5	medium-sized	.	CASSQIGRVGDQPQHF	TGTGCCAGCAGCCAAATAGGCAGGGTGGGGGATCAGCCCCAGCATTTT
TRBV7-9	TRBJ2-3	.	TRBD2	CASSVAGESTDTQYF	TGTGCCAGCAGCGTCGCGGGGGAGAGCACAGATACGCAGTATTTT
TRBV27	TRBJ2-5	.	TRBD1	CASSRAGGETQYF	TGTGCCAGCAGTCGGGCAGGGGGAGAGACCCAGTACTTC
TRBV5-6	TRBJ2-7	medium-sized	.	CASSYRVSSYEQYF	TGTGCCAGCAGCTACAGGGTTTCTTCCTACGAGCAGTACTTC
TRBV19	TRBJ1-5	.	.	CASSKRQEDLAHRWPQHF	TGTGCCAGTAGTAAGAGGCAGGAGGACCTCGCGCACCGTTGGCCCCAGCATTTT
TRBV6-1	TRBJ1-1	few	.	CASSEAGAGKAFF	TGTGCCAGCAGTGAAGCTGGAGCAGGGAAAGCTTTCTTT
TRBV5-3	TRBJ1-5	.	TRBD1	CAKICQGAGNQPQHF	TGTGCCAAAATATGCCAGGGGGCTGGCAATCAGCCCCAGCATTTT
TRBV6-1	TRBJ1-2	few	TRBD1	CASRGQRVYGYTF	TGTGCCAGCAGGGGACAGCGGGTCTATGGCTACACCTTC
TRBV18	TRBJ2-7	.	.	CASSPGNSYEQYF	TGTGCCAGCTCACCAGGGAATTCCTACGAGCAGTACTTC
TRBV4-1	TRBJ1-2	.	TRBD1	CASSRIRGQGATDNYGYTF	TGCGCCAGCAGCCGAATCAGGGGACAGGGGGCTACAGATAACTATGGCTACACCTTC
TRBV6-5	TRBJ1-6	.	.	CASSGGWVGSPLHF	TGTGCCAGCAGCGGGGGTTGGGTTGGCTCACCCCTCCACTTT
TRBV18	TRBJ1-3	.	.	CASSPGTQGRGNTIYF	TGTGCCAGCTCACCAGGGACGCAGGGGCGAGGAAACACCATATATTTT
TRBV7-8	TRBJ1-1	.	TRBD1	CASSFNQGERTEAFF	TGTGCCAGCAGCTTCAACCAGGGGGAGCGCACTGAAGCTTTCTTT
TRBV6-5	TRBJ2-2	.	.	CATTDWGAGELFF	TGTGCCACGACGGACTGGGGGGCCGGGGAGCTGTTTTTT
TRBV13	TRBJ1-3	.	.	CASSSYSLGSGNTIYF	TGTGCCAGCAGCTCATACAGCCTTGGCTCTGGAAACACCATATATTTT
TRBV10-2	TRBJ2-7	.	TRBD2	CASKGSSGASYEQYF	TGCGCCAGCAAAGGATCTAGCGGCGCCTCCTACGAGCAGTACTTC
TRBV6-5	TRBJ2-7	.	.	CASNDGTAGSYEQYF	TGTGCCAGCAACGACGGAACAGCCGGGTCCTACGAGCAGTACTTC
TRBV5-1	TRBJ1-4	.	TRBD1	CASSLGQGGEKLFF	TGCGCCAGCAGCTTGGGACAGGGAGGTGAAAAACTGTTTTTT
TRBV29-1	TRBJ2-2	.	.	CSAPRGSTGELFF	TGCAGCGCGCCCAGAGGGAGCACCGGGGAGCTGTTTTTT
TRBV13	TRBJ2-7	.	TRBD1	CASSLDYRGFHEQYF	TGTGCCAGCAGCTTAGATTACAGGGGGTTCCACGAGCAGTACTTC
TRBV29-1	TRBJ2-2	.	.	CSVEDRVTGELFF	TGCAGCGTTGAAGATCGCGTCACCGGGGAGCTGTTTTTT
TRBV18	TRBJ1-4	.	.	CASTRGHLNEKLFF	TGTGCCAGCACCCGGGGACACCTGAATGAAAAACTGTTTTTT
TRBV18	TRBJ1-2	.	TRBD1	CASSPPQGGSVYGYTF	TGTGCCAGCTCACCACCGCAAGGGGGCTCCGTCTATGGCTACACCTTC
TRBV5-1	TRBJ1-1	few	.	CASSLDTEAFF	TGCGCCAGCAGCTTAGACACTGAAGCTTTCTTT
TRBV4-1	TRBJ2-4	.	.	CASSQVGRLPLAKNIQYF	TGCGCCAGCAGCCAAGTAGGGCGGCTGCCTCTAGCCAAAAACATTCAGTACTTC
TRBV7-2	TRBJ2-7	.	TRBD1	CASSSGQGVGNEQYF	TGTGCCAGCAGCTCCGGACAGGGGGTCGGGAACGAGCAGTACTTC
TRBV9	TRBJ2-5	.	TRBD2	CASTIGGGAAETQYF	TGTGCCAGCACCATCGGCGGGGGGGCCGCGGAGACCCAGTACTTC
TRBV13	TRBJ1-1	few	.	CASRATGRMNTEAFF	TGTGCCAGCAGGGCCACGGGACGGATGAACACTGAAGCTTTCTTT
TRBV5-1	TRBJ1-1	.	.	CASSSPGGQSNTEAFF	TGCGCCAGCAGCTCCCCCGGGGGACAATCGAACACTGAAGCTTTCTTT
TRBV19	TRBJ1-1	.	TRBD1	CASSMRYFTPGTGIMNTEAFF	TGTGCCAGTAGTATGCGATACTTTACACCCGGGACAGGGATCATGAACACTGAAGCTTTCTTT